These T cell receptor beta chains were read from a single sample in a study of cytomegalovirus exposure and HLA in healthy donors. Clones were read by immunoSEQ multiplex PCR, and TCRdb kept only the in-frame ones, dropping some. The repertoire includes about 150,000 clones, more than 70% of them detected once, and roughly 5.3% sits in the top ten. Sequencing input: PBMCs. These receptors all stem from a woman in her thirties or forties in good health and CMV-seropositive. Each CDR3 is given with its conserved first and last residue. Each record gives: CDR3 DNA, CDR3 protein, D gene, V gene, clone size, J gene. D genes are given only for firm matches. Clone size is shown for a subset of rows, as once, few, many or a class of expanded clone.

DNA: TGTGCCAGCAGCTTGCCGGGACTAGCGGGAGCAGATACGCAGTATTTT
CDR3: CASSLPGLAGADTQYF
D: TRBD2
V: TRBV7-9
size: -
J: TRBJ2-3

DNA: TGTGCCAGCAGTGGGGGAGGGCCTTCCCAAGAGACCCAGTACTTC
CDR3: CASSGGGPSQETQYF
D: TRBD2
V: TRBV2
size: -
J: TRBJ2-5

DNA: TGTGCCAGCAGCTTAGTCCCTCTAGCGGGGGTCATATTCTTC
CDR3: CASSLVPLAGVIFF
D: TRBD2
V: TRBV7-8
size: -
J: TRBJ2-1

DNA: TGTGCCAGCAGTTTTCGCGCTCCGGGACAGGCCACTAGAATTAGGTCCTACGAGCAGTACTTC
CDR3: CASSFRAPGQATRIRSYEQYF
D: TRBD1
V: TRBV27
size: -
J: TRBJ2-7

DNA: TGTGCCAGCAGCCCCCACCCCATGGGGGGGGGCACCGGGGAGCTGTTTTTT
CDR3: CASSPHPMGGGTGELFF
D: TRBD2
V: TRBV9
size: -
J: TRBJ2-2

DNA: TGTGCCAGTAGTATAAGTTCCTCAGGCGGCAGGGTAACCTACGAGCAGTACTTC
CDR3: CASSISSSGGRVTYEQYF
D: -
V: TRBV19
size: few
J: TRBJ2-7

DNA: TGCGCCAGCAGCTTCGGGGGAGGCTCTGGAAACACCATATATTTT
CDR3: CASSFGGGSGNTIYF
D: -
V: TRBV5-1
size: -
J: TRBJ1-3

DNA: TGTGCCAGCAGAACAGGTGACACGCAGTATTTT
CDR3: CASRTGDTQYF
D: -
V: TRBV6-5
size: -
J: TRBJ2-3

DNA: TGTGCCAGCTCGGGACAGGGCGGCGGGGAGCTGTTTTTT
CDR3: CASSGQGGGELFF
D: TRBD1
V: TRBV18
size: once
J: TRBJ2-2

DNA: TGTGCCAGCAGCTTAGGGACAGCCTATAGCAATCAGCCCCAGCATTTT
CDR3: CASSLGTAYSNQPQHF
D: -
V: TRBV7-6
size: -
J: TRBJ1-5

DNA: TGTGCCAGTAGAGCCGGTCTAGCGGGTTACAATGAGCAGTTCTTC
CDR3: CASRAGLAGYNEQFF
D: TRBD2
V: TRBV19
size: -
J: TRBJ2-1

DNA: TGCGCCAGCAGTGACAGCGTAAGGTCGCAGTACTTC
CDR3: CASSDSVRSQYF
D: -
V: TRBV10-1
size: -
J: TRBJ2-7

DNA: TGTGCCTGGAGTGTACGGCAGGGACTCCCGGGCTCCTACGAGCAGTACTTC
CDR3: CAWSVRQGLPGSYEQYF
D: -
V: TRBV30
size: -
J: TRBJ2-7

DNA: TGTGCCTGGAAGCTGACAGACTCCTACGAGCAGTACTTC
CDR3: CAWKLTDSYEQYF
D: -
V: TRBV30
size: few
J: TRBJ2-7

DNA: TGTGCCAGCAGTTATTCGGGACTAGGTTTCAATGAGCAGTTCTTC
CDR3: CASSYSGLGFNEQFF
D: TRBD2
V: TRBV6-6
size: -
J: TRBJ2-1

DNA: TGTGCCACCAGCAGACTGTCGGACACCGGGGAGCTGTTTTTT
CDR3: CATSRLSDTGELFF
D: -
V: TRBV15
size: -
J: TRBJ2-2

DNA: TGTGCCAGTAGCCCAAGGGACAACGGTGACTATGGCTACACCTTC
CDR3: CASSPRDNGDYGYTF
D: -
V: TRBV19
size: few
J: TRBJ1-2

DNA: TGTGCCAGCAGCCGAACTAGAGACTACGAGCAGTACTTC
CDR3: CASSRTRDYEQYF
D: -
V: TRBV11-2
size: -
J: TRBJ2-7

DNA: TGTGCCAGCAGTTACTCGATTTTTGGACAGAACTACGAGCAGTACTTC
CDR3: CASSYSIFGQNYEQYF
D: -
V: TRBV6-6
size: -
J: TRBJ2-7

DNA: TGTGCCAGCACCCCACAGCTAGCGGGAGGCGGTGAGCAGTTCTTC
CDR3: CASTPQLAGGGEQFF
D: TRBD2
V: TRBV14
size: -
J: TRBJ2-1

DNA: TGTGCCAGCAGTCAGGGGTGGTATTACGAGCAGTACTTC
CDR3: CASSQGWYYEQYF
D: -
V: TRBV6-5
size: -
J: TRBJ2-7

DNA: TGTGCCAGTGGGGGGAAAGGGAGGGCCTGGGGAGATACGCAGTATTTT
CDR3: CASGGKGRAWGDTQYF
D: TRBD2
V: TRBV7-2
size: -
J: TRBJ2-3

DNA: -
CDR3: CATSRDSVPGVGRRNEQYF
D: -
V: TRBV15
size: -
J: TRBJ2-7

DNA: TGTGCCAGCAGTTTTCCCCAGGGATCTAACTATGGCTACACCTTC
CDR3: CASSFPQGSNYGYTF
D: -
V: TRBV28
size: -
J: TRBJ1-2

DNA: TGTGCCAGCAGTTACGCCTCACTAGCGGGAAATGAGCAGTTCTTC
CDR3: CASSYASLAGNEQFF
D: TRBD2
V: TRBV6-6
size: -
J: TRBJ2-1

DNA: TGCGCCAGCAGCTTCGGTAGCGGGAGCCAAGAGACCCAGTACTTC
CDR3: CASSFGSGSQETQYF
D: TRBD2
V: TRBV5-1
size: -
J: TRBJ2-5

DNA: TGTGCCAGCAGCTTTGGCAGCTCCTACGAGCAGTACTTC
CDR3: CASSFGSSYEQYF
D: -
V: TRBV5-4
size: -
J: TRBJ2-7

DNA: TGTGCCAGCAGCTTGGAGACAGGGGGTTCGTCTAGCTACACCTTC
CDR3: CASSLETGGSSSYTF
D: TRBD1
V: TRBV5-5
size: -
J: TRBJ1-2

DNA: TGTGCCAGCAGTCCCCCTGGGTGGCGGAGCAATCAGCCCCAGCATTTT
CDR3: CASSPPGWRSNQPQHF
D: -
V: TRBV27
size: -
J: TRBJ1-5

DNA: TGTGCCAGAGATACGAGGAACAATGAGCAGTTCTTC
CDR3: CARDTRNNEQFF
D: -
V: TRBV30
size: -
J: TRBJ2-1

DNA: TGTGCCAGCAGTGAAAGCGGGAATCTCTACGAGCAGTACTTC
CDR3: CASSESGNLYEQYF
D: TRBD2
V: TRBV6-1
size: -
J: TRBJ2-7

DNA: TGCGCCAGCAGCTTGGCCGGGACAGGGATTGGGACTGAAGCTTTCTTT
CDR3: CASSLAGTGIGTEAFF
D: TRBD1
V: TRBV5-1
size: -
J: TRBJ1-1

DNA: TGTGCCAGCAGAACCGGGACAGGGAGTTATGGCTACACCTTC
CDR3: CASRTGTGSYGYTF
D: TRBD1
V: TRBV6-6
size: -
J: TRBJ1-2

DNA: TGTGCCAGCAGTTTTAGCGGAGAATACAATGAGCAGTTCTTC
CDR3: CASSFSGEYNEQFF
D: -
V: TRBV28
size: -
J: TRBJ2-1

DNA: TGCGCCAGCAGCTTGGGGCTGTCTGGAAACACCATATATTTT
CDR3: CASSLGLSGNTIYF
D: -
V: TRBV5-1
size: -
J: TRBJ1-3

DNA: TGTGCTAGTGGTTTGGAAAGACAGAACCCTCGCGCCTACGAGCAGTACTTC
CDR3: CASGLERQNPRAYEQYF
D: -
V: TRBV12-5
size: -
J: TRBJ2-7

DNA: TGTGCCAGCAGTTTATGGCACGGACAGATCCTAGCGGGAGGCCCCTCCTACAATGAGCAGTTCTTC
CDR3: CASSLWHGQILAGGPSYNEQFF
D: TRBD2
V: TRBV28
size: -
J: TRBJ2-1

DNA: TGTGCCAGCAGCCAACCCGGCGGGGGCGTGAACCTTGGCTACACCTTC
CDR3: CASSQPGGGVNLGYTF
D: -
V: TRBV7-2
size: -
J: TRBJ1-2

DNA: TGTGCCAGCAGCTTAGGAGGCACCGGGGAGCTGTTTTTT
CDR3: CASSLGGTGELFF
D: -
V: TRBV7-8
size: -
J: TRBJ2-2